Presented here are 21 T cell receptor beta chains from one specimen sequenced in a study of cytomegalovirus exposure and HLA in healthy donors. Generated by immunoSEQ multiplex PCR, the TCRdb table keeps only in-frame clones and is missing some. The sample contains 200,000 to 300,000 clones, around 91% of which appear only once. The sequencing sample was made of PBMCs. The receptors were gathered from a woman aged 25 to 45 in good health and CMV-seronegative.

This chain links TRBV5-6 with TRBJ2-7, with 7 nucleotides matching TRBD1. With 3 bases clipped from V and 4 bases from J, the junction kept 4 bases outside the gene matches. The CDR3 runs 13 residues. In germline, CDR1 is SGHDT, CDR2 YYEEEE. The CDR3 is CASSSMTGYEQYF. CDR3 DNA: TGTGCCAGCAGCTCGATGACAGGGTACGAGCAGTACTTC.

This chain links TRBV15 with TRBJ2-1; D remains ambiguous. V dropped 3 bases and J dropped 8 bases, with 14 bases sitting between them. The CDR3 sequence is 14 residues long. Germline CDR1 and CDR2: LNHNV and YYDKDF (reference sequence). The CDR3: CATSRGLHVYEQFF. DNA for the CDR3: TGTGCCACCAGCAGGGGCCTACATGTCTATGAGCAGTTCTTC.

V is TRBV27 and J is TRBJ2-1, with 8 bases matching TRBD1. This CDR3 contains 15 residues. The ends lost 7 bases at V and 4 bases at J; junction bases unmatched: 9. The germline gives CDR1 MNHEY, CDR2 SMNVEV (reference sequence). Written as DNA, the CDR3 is TGTGCCAGCACACGCAGGACAGGGACTTACAATGAGCAGTTCTTC. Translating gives CASTRRTGTYNEQFF.

The CDR3 here is CASSLVRGGRADTQYF. The CDR3 nucleotides are TGTGCCAGCAGCTTAGTTAGGGGCGGGAGAGCAGATACGCAGTATTTT. The chain couples TRBV7-2 to TRBJ2-3; 7 bases are a match to TRBD2. J gave up 4 bases and V 1 base, and 8 bases lay outside the gene matches. CDR3 length: 16 amino acids. Germline V lookup: CDR1 SGHTA, CDR2 FQGNSA.

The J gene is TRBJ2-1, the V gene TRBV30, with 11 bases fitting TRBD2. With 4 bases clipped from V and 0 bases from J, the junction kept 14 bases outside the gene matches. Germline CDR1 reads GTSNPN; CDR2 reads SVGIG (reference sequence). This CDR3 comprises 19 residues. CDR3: CAWTPRGLAVPSSYNEQFF. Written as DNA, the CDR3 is TGTGCCTGGACCCCCCGGGGACTAGCGGTTCCGAGCTCCTACAATGAGCAGTTCTTC. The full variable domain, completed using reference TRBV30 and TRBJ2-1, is SQTIHQWPATLVQPVGSPLSLECTVEGTSNPNLYWYRQAAGRGLQLLFYSVGIGQISSEVPQNLSASRPQDRQFILSSKKLLLSDSGFYLCAWTPRGLAVPSSYNEQFFGPGTRLTVL.

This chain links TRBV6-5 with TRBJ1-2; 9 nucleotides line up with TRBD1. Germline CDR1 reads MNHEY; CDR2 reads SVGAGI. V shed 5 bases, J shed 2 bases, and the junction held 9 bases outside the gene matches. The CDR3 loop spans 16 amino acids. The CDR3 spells CASSNLRQGGNYGYTF. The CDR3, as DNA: TGTGCCAGCAGTAACTTAAGACAGGGGGGAAACTATGGCTACACCTTC.

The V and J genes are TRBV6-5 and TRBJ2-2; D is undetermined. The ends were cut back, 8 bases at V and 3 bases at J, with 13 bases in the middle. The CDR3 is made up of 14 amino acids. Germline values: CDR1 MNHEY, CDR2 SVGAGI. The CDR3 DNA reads TGTGCCAGCTCAGATTACCTCGACACCGGGGAGCTGTTTTTT. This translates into CASSDYLDTGELFF.

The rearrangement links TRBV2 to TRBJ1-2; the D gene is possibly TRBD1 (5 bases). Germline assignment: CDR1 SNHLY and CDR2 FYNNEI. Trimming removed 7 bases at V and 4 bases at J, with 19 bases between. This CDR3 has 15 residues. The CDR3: CASIHSSHGAYGYTF. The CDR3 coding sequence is TGTGCCAGCATACATTCGAGCCATGGGGCCTATGGCTACACCTTC. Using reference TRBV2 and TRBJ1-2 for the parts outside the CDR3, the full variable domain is EPEVTQTPSHQVTQMGQEVILRCVPISNHLYFYWYRQILGQKVEFLVSFYNNEISEKSEIFDDQFSVERPDGSNFTLKIRSTKLEDSAMYFCASIHSSHGAYGYTFGSGTRLTVV.

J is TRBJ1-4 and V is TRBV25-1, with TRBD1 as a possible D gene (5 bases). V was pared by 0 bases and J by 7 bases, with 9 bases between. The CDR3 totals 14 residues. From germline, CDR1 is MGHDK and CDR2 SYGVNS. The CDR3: CASSEYTQGEKLFF. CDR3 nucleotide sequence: TGTGCCAGCAGTGAATATACCCAGGGTGAAAAACTGTTTTTT.

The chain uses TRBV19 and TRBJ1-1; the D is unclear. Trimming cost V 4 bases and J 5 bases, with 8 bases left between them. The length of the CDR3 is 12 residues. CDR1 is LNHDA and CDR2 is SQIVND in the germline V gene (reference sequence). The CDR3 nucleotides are TGTGCCAGTAGTAGTCAGGCGACTGAAGCTTTCTTT. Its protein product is CASSSQATEAFF.

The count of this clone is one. The CDR3 DNA follows: TGTGCCAGTAGAGTTAGCGGGAGAGGCTTGGCCGGGGAGCTGTTTTTT. Amino acids: CASRVSGRGLAGELFF. The chain is built from TRBV19 and TRBJ2-2, with TRBD2 matching 9 bases. This CDR3 region has 16 residues. Per germline, CDR1 LNHDA and CDR2 SQIVND (reference sequence). The V and J ends lost 6 bases and 6 bases, in that order; junction bases with no gene match: 11.

DNA for the CDR3: TGTGCCAGCAGCCCAAACTCCCCGCGGACAGGGGCCTACGAGCAGTACTTC. Protein: CASSPNSPRTGAYEQYF. The rearrangement links TRBV11-1 to TRBJ2-7, with 9 bases that match TRBD1. The CDR3 loop spans 17 amino acids. Trimming took 5 bases from V and 2 from J; bases not matched to a gene: 13. CDR1 and CDR2 from the germline V gene are SGHAT and FQDESV (reference sequence).

CDR3 nucleotide sequence: TGCGCCAGCAGCTTTGGGGAGGGGGCGCGGTACGAGCAGTACTTC. It is translated as CASSFGEGARYEQYF. V and J are TRBV5-1 and TRBJ2-7; D possibly uses TRBD1 or TRBD2 (7 bases each). Germline assignment: CDR1 SGHRS and CDR2 YFSETQ. Trimming pared 2 bases from V and 4 bases from J, leaving 16 bases between. The CDR3 sequence is 15 residues long.

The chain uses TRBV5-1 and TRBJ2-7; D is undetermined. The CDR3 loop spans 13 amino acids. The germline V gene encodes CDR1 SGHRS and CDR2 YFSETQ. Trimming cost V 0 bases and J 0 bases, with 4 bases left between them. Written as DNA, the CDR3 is TGCGCCAGCAGCTTGGAGAGCTCCTACGAGCAGTACTTC. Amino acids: CASSLESSYEQYF.

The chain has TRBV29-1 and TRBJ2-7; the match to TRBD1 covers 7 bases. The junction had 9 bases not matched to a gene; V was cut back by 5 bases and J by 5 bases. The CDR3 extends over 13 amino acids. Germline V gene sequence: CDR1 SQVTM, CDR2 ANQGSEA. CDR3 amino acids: CSVPSTGSNEQYF. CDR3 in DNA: TGCAGCGTTCCGTCGACAGGGAGTAACGAGCAGTACTTC.

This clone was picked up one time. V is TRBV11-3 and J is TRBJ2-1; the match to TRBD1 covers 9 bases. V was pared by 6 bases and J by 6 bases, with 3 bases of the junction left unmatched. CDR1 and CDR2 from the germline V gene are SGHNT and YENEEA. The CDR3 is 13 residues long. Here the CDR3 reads CASRVDRGNEQFF. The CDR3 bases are TGTGCCAGCAGGGTGGACAGGGGCAATGAGCAGTTCTTC.

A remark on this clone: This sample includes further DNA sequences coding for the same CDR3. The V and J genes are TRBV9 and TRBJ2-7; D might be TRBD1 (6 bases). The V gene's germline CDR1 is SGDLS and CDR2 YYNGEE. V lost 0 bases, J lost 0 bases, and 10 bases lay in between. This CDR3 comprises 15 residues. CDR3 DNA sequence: TGTGCCAGCAGCGTAGCGACAGGTGTCTCCTACGAGCAGTACTTC. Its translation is CASSVATGVSYEQYF.

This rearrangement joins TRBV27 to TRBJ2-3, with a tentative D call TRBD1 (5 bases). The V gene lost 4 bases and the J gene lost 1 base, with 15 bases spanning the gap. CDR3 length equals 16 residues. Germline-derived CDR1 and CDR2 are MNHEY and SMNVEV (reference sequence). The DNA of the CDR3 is TGTGCCAGCAGTTCAAGCAGGGTATTCCGCACAGATACGCAGTATTTT. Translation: CASSSSRVFRTDTQYF.

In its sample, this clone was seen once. The CDR3 sequence: CASSLFKGTGDTYEQYF. CDR3 sequence (DNA): TGTGCCAGCAGCTTATTTAAAGGGACAGGTGATACCTACGAGCAGTACTTC. V gene TRBV7-8 combines with J gene TRBJ2-7; 8 nucleotides agree with TRBD1. In germline, CDR1 is SGHVS, CDR2 FQNEAQ. The CDR3 covers 17 residues. Unmatched junction bases numbered 11, after V lost 2 bases and J lost 2 bases.

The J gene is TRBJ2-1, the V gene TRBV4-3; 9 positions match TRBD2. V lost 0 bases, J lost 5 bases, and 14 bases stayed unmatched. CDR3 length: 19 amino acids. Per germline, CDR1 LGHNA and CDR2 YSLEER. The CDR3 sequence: CASSQDRPLLAGDDNEQFF. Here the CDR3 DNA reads TGCGCCAGCAGCCAAGACCGACCCCTCTTAGCGGGAGATGACAATGAGCAGTTCTTC.

The CDR3 protein is CASSPIAGRWNEQFF. DNA for the CDR3: TGTGCCAGCAGCCCTATAGCGGGAAGATGGAATGAGCAGTTCTTC. The chain is built from TRBV5-6 and TRBJ2-1; 8 bases agree with TRBD2. Germline CDR1 is SGHDT and CDR2 is YYEEEE. CDR3 length equals 15 residues. Trimming removed 4 bases from V and 7 bases from J; junction bases left unmatched: 10. The full variable domain, with the rest looked up from reference TRBV5-6 and TRBJ2-1, is DAGVTQSPTHLIKTRGQQVTLRCSPKSGHDTVSWYQQALGQGPQFIFQYYEEEERQRGNFPDRFSGHQFPNYSSELNVNALLLGDSALYLCASSPIAGRWNEQFFGPGTRLTVL.